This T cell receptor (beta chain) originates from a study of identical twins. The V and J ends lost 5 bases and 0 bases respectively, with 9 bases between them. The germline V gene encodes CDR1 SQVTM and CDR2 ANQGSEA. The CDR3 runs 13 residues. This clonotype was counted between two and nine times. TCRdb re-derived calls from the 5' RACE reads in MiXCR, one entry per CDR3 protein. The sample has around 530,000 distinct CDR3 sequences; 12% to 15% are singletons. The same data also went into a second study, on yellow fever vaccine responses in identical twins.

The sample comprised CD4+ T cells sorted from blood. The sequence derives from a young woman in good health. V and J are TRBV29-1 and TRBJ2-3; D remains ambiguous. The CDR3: CSVRPLSTDTQYF. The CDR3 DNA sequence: TGCAGCGTTCGACCCCTAAGCACAGATACGCAGTATTTT.